This T cell receptor beta chain was captured in a study of T cells after yellow fever vaccination. In the study overall: Some fractions had low cell numbers, and these were prepared with SMART-Seq v4 Ultra Low Input. The study, taken as a whole, reports: The booster response re-showed most primary clones: approximately 97% CD4, around 90% CD8. Just a small share of clonotypes turned up in the CD4 compartment as well as the CD8 compartment.

This clonotype was counted only a few times. Its antigen is not known. V lost 6 bases, J lost 5 bases, and 5 bases stayed unmatched. Germline CDR1 is LNHNV and CDR2 is YYDKDF (reference sequence). This CDR3 region has 14 residues. It was through 5'RACE template switching that TCR cDNA was made, with a universal primer site and UMIs added. TCRdb itself ran the 5' RACE reads through MiXCR, one entry per CDR3 protein. The sample has 65,000 to 90,000 distinct CDR3 sequences; around 7% are singletons. This receptor was obtained from a young man who received the YFV17D yellow fever vaccine. The rearrangement links TRBV15 to TRBJ2-2, with 8 bases fitting TRBD2. The source material was CD8+ T cells sorted from PBMCs, sampled on the day of the yellow fever booster vaccination. CDR3 residues: CATRMAGGTGELFF. In DNA form, the CDR3 reads TGTGCCACCAGAATGGCGGGAGGTACCGGGGAGCTGTTTTTT.